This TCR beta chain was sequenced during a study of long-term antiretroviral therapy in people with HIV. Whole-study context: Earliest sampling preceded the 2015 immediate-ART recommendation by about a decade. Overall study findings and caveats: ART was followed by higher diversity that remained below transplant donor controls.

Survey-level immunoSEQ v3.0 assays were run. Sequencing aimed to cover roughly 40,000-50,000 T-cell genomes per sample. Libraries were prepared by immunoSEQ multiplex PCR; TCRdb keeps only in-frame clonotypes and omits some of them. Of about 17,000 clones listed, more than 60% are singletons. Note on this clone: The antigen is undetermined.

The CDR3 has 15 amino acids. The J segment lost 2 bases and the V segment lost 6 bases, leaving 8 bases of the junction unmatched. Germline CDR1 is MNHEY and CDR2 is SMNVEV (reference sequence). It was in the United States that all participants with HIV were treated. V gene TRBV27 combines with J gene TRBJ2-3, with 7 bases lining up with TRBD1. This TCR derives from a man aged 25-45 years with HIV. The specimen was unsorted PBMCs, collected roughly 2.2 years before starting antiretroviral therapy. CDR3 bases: TGTGCCAGCAGGGGACAGTTATTTAACACAGATACGCAGTATTTT. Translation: CASRGQLFNTDTQYF.